A selection of T cell receptor beta chains follows, all from one sample in a study of OX40 agonist ivuxolimab in advanced cancers. Some clones are missing from TCRdb's copy, which holds only in-frame ones; the method was immunoSEQ multiplex PCR. Found here are 50,000 to 65,000 clones, 80% to 90% of them singletons; the top ten hold approximately 0.62%. Sequencing used CD4+ or CD8+ T cells sorted from blood, obtained in a trial of the OX40 agonist ivuxolimab. Every receptor here comes from an adult with an advanced solid tumor such as melanoma, head and neck, liver or kidney cancer. Each CDR3 is given with its conserved first and last residue. Fields, in order: V gene, D gene, clone size, J gene, CDR3 protein, CDR3 DNA. D genes are given only for firm matches. Rows may omit the clone size; those that give it use once, few, many or a size class.

V gene: TRBV6-7; D gene: TRBD1; clone size: few; J gene: TRBJ1-4; CDR3 protein: CASSYSTGAYNEKLFF; CDR3 DNA: TGTGCCAGCAGTTACTCGACAGGGGCGTATAATGAAAAACTGTTTTTT
V gene: TRBV5-1; D gene: NA; clone size: NA; J gene: TRBJ2-1; CDR3 protein: CASSLGPGNEQFF; CDR3 DNA: TGCGCCAGCAGCCTGGGGCCCGGCAATGAGCAGTTCTTC
V gene: TRBV27; D gene: NA; clone size: NA; J gene: TRBJ1-2; CDR3 protein: CASSSSINYGYTF; CDR3 DNA: TGTGCCAGCAGCTCCTCAATAAACTATGGCTACACCTTC
V gene: TRBV29-1; D gene: TRBD1; clone size: NA; J gene: TRBJ2-1; CDR3 protein: CSVEVTGASEQFF; CDR3 DNA: TGCAGCGTTGAAGTGACAGGGGCAAGTGAGCAGTTCTTC
V gene: TRBV6-5; D gene: NA; clone size: once; J gene: TRBJ1-2; CDR3 protein: CASTAPNYGYTF; CDR3 DNA: TGTGCCAGCACAGCGCCTAACTATGGCTACACCTTC
V gene: TRBV29-1; D gene: NA; clone size: NA; J gene: TRBJ1-4; CDR3 protein: CSVAPTASANEKLFF; CDR3 DNA: TGCAGCGTCGCACCTACAGCCTCGGCTAATGAAAAACTGTTTTTT
V gene: TRBV6-6; D gene: TRBD1; clone size: NA; J gene: TRBJ1-1; CDR3 protein: CASSSLGTGGYTEAFF; CDR3 DNA: TGTGCCAGCAGTTCCCTCGGGACAGGGGGATACACTGAAGCTTTCTTT
V gene: TRBV27; D gene: TRBD1; clone size: NA; J gene: TRBJ1-4; CDR3 protein: CASSSPGTGNQKLFF; CDR3 DNA: TGTGCCAGCAGTTCACCCGGGACAGGGAATCAAAAACTGTTTTTT
V gene: TRBV10-2; D gene: NA; clone size: once; J gene: TRBJ2-5; CDR3 protein: CASRNTFSSQYF; CDR3 DNA: TGCGCCAGCCGGAACACCTTCTCGTCCCAGTACTTC
V gene: TRBV6-6; D gene: TRBD2; clone size: NA; J gene: TRBJ2-1; CDR3 protein: CASSAPGLAGTEQFF; CDR3 DNA: TGTGCCAGCAGTGCGCCGGGACTAGCGGGGACGGAGCAGTTCTTC
V gene: TRBV6-6; D gene: TRBD2; clone size: NA; J gene: TRBJ2-3; CDR3 protein: CASSAGTTSSTDTQYF; CDR3 DNA: TGTGCCAGCAGTGCCGGGACTACAAGTTCTACAGATACGCAGTATTTT
V gene: TRBV5-1; D gene: TRBD1; clone size: NA; J gene: TRBJ1-1; CDR3 protein: CASSKGQGRRVTEAFF; CDR3 DNA: TGCGCCAGCAGCAAAGGACAGGGGAGACGAGTCACTGAAGCTTTCTTT
V gene: TRBV7-9; D gene: NA; clone size: NA; J gene: TRBJ2-5; CDR3 protein: CASSSIVGEQETQYF; CDR3 DNA: TGTGCCAGCAGCTCAATCGTCGGGGAACAAGAGACCCAGTACTTC
V gene: TRBV5-6; D gene: TRBD2; clone size: NA; J gene: TRBJ2-7; CDR3 protein: CASSSWGGFNEQYF; CDR3 DNA: TGTGCCAGCAGCTCCTGGGGGGGTTTCAACGAGCAGTACTTC
V gene: TRBV19; D gene: NA; clone size: few; J gene: TRBJ2-5; CDR3 protein: CASSIQTLDTQYF; CDR3 DNA: TGTGCCAGTAGTATACAGACACTGGACACCCAGTACTTC
V gene: TRBV2; D gene: NA; clone size: few; J gene: TRBJ1-1; CDR3 protein: CASIGRAGAFF; CDR3 DNA: TGTGCCAGCATCGGGAGGGCCGGAGCTTTCTTT
V gene: TRBV4-2; D gene: TRBD1; clone size: NA; J gene: TRBJ1-3; CDR3 protein: CASSHTGTGTSSGNTIYF; CDR3 DNA: TGTGCCAGCAGCCACACCGGGACAGGAACAAGCTCTGGAAACACCATATATTTT
V gene: TRBV5-5; D gene: NA; clone size: NA; J gene: TRBJ2-7; CDR3 protein: CASSRGGSDEQYF; CDR3 DNA: TGTGCCAGCAGCCGTGGGGGGTCCGACGAGCAGTACTTC
V gene: TRBV5-1; D gene: TRBD1; clone size: NA; J gene: TRBJ2-3; CDR3 protein: CASSLNVQGQSTDTQYF; CDR3 DNA: TGCGCCAGCAGCCTAAACGTACAGGGGCAATCCACAGATACGCAGTATTTT
V gene: TRBV6-5; D gene: TRBD2; clone size: NA; J gene: TRBJ2-3; CDR3 protein: CASSRLAGGTDTQYF; CDR3 DNA: TGTGCCAGCAGCCGACTAGCGGGGGGAACAGATACGCAGTATTTT
V gene: TRBV28; D gene: TRBD1; clone size: NA; J gene: TRBJ1-6; CDR3 protein: CASSPRGQGNSPLHF; CDR3 DNA: TGTGCCAGCAGTCCCCGTGGACAGGGTAATTCACCCCTCCACTTT
V gene: TRBV29-1; D gene: NA; clone size: NA; J gene: TRBJ1-1; CDR3 protein: CSVELGAMNTEAFF; CDR3 DNA: TGCAGCGTTGAACTGGGGGCAATGAACACTGAAGCTTTCTTT
V gene: TRBV14; D gene: NA; clone size: NA; J gene: TRBJ2-2; CDR3 protein: CASSQAGRNTGELFF; CDR3 DNA: TGTGCCAGCAGCCAAGCTGGGCGGAACACCGGGGAGCTGTTTTTT
V gene: TRBV6-4; D gene: NA; clone size: NA; J gene: TRBJ1-6; CDR3 protein: CASSDSSSRASPLHF; CDR3 DNA: TGTGCCAGCAGTGACTCGAGCAGTAGAGCTTCACCCCTCCACTTT
V gene: TRBV5-1; D gene: NA; clone size: NA; J gene: TRBJ1-1; CDR3 protein: CASSNHPRGTEAFF; CDR3 DNA: TGCGCCAGCAGCAACCACCCCAGGGGCACTGAAGCTTTCTTT